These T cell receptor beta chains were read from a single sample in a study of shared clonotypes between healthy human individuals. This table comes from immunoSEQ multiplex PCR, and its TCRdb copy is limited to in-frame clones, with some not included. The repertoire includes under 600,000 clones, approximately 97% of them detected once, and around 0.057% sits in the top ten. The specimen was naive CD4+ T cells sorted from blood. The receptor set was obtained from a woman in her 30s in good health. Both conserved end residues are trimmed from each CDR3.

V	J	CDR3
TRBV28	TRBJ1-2	ASSAPDSGYT
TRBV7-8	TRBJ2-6	ASSLFDRGAGANVLT
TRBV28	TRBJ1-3	ASSLQTSGNTIY
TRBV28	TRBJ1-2	ASSFPGGAGFGYT
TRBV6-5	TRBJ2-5	ASSYAGQGTQY
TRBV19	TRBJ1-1	ASSLRGPSKAF
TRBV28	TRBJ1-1	ASRGTPSSTEAF
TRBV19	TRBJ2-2	ASTPDRVGGELF
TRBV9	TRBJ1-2	ASSFPGYGYT
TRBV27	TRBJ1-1	ASSPHWGRDTEAF
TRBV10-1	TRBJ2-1	ASSESITGNEQF
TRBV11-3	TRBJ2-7	ASSLRHGTSYEQY
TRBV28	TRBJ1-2	ASSLVGSNYGYT
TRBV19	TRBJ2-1	ASSMTGGSSYNEQF
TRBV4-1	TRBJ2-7	ASSQEVGVASYEQY
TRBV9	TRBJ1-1	ASSVDGHQNTEAF
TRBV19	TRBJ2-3	ASSTSSSSDTQY
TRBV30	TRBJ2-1	AWGTDPYNEQF
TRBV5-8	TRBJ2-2	ASTTRGTGATGELF
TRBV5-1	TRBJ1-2	ASSSPSRGLRGYT
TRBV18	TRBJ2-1	ASSKAGAGEQF
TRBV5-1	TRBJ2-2	ASSHLSFGGLNTGELF
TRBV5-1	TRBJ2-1	ASSLQSGRSYNEQF
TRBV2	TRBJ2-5	ASSDFRGETQY
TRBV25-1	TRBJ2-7	ASSVIGTGSYEQY
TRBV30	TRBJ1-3	AWSDRALGNTIY
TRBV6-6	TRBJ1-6	ASRVQGYNSPLH
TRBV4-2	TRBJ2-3	ASSQTGDTQY
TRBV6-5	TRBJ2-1	ASSYSSGLGANEQF
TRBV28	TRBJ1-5	ASSATQAPQH
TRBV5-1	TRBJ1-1	ASSNLGLRRNMNTEAF
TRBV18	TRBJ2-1	ASSPRRETSYNEQF
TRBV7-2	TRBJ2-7	ASSLYGSGGLREQY
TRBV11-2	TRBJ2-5	ASSLYSAAILQETQY
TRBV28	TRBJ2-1	AIRGGVLTQNNEQF
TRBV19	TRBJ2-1	ASSKASGSSYNEQF
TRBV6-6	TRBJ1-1	ASSQQGWNTEAF
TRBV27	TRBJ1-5	ASSYGQGPHQPQH
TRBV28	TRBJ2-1	ASSLYWGSNEQF
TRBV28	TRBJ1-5	ASSRPTGAHQPQH
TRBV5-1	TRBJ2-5	ASKPGLQETQY
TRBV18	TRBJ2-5	ASSPTPTGNTQY
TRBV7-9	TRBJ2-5	ASSLEVGHYQETQY
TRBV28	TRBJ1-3	ASSGGLGARLSGNTIY
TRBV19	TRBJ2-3	ASSINPGLAGGTDTQY
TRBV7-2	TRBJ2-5	ASSLEGDWETQY
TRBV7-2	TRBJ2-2	ASSSYGGELF
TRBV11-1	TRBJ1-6	ASSSLDRGGLSSPLH
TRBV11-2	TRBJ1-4	ASSLVGPVGEKLF
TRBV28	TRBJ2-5	ASSLTGSMETQY
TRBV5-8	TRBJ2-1	ASSLQPTNEQF
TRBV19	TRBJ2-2	ASTGTGHTGELF
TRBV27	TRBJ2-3	ASTPQGRAGVVDTQY
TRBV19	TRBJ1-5	ASSRDRVLGQPQH
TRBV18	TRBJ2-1	ASSEGLAGPTEQF
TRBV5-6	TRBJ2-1	ASSLIGRGSRDEQF
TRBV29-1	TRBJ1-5	SAGESDNQPQH
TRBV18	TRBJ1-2	ASSPAGVPNYGYT
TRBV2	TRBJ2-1	ASSPGAPGLNEQF
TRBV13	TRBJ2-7	ASSLGAAYEQY